This T cell receptor beta chain emerged from a study of blood T cell repertoires in COVID-19. Study background: PBMCs, B-cell-depleted T cells, or T cells provided the cDNA or gDNA that made up the material.

Data came from immunoSEQ multiplex PCR; TCRdb stores just in-frame clones and leaves some out. The data show about 260,000 clones, less than 90% seen once. In germline, CDR1 is WSHSY, CDR2 SAAADI. The V and J ends lost 7 bases and 6 bases, in that order; junction bases with no gene match: 14. The CDR3 has 16 amino acids. Input material: peripheral blood. The chain carries TRBV10-2 and TRBJ1-5; 8 bases map to TRBD1. The sequence came from a man aged 30-40 years with active or convalescent COVID-19. The CDR3 sequence is CASTHRTGSPIQPQHF. CDR3 in DNA: TGCGCCAGCACACATAGGACAGGGTCTCCGATTCAGCCCCAGCATTTT.